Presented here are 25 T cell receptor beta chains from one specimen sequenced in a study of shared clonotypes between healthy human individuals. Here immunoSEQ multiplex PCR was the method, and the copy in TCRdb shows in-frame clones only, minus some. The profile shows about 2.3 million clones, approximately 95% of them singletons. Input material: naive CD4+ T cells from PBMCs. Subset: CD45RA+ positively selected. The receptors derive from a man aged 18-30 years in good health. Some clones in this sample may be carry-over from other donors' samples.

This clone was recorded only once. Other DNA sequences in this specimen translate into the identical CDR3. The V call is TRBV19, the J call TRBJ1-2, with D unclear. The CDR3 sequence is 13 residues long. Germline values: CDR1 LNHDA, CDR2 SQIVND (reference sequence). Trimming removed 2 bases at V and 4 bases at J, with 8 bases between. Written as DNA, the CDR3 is TGTGCCAGTAGTATAAGTGGGCTCTATGGCTACACCTTC. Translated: CASSISGLYGYTF.

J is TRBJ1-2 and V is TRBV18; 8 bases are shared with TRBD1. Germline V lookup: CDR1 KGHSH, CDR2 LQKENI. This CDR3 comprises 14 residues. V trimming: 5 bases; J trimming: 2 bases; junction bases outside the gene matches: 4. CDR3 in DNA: TGTGCCAGCTCAATGGACAGGGTCAACTATGGCTACACCTTC. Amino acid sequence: CASSMDRVNYGYTF.

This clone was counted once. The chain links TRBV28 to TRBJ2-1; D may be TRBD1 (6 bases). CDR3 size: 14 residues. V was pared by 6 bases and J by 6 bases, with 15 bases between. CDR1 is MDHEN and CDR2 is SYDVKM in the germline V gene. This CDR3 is CASRTRTGPNEQFF. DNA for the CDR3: TGTGCCAGCAGGACACGTACAGGGCCCAATGAGCAGTTCTTC.

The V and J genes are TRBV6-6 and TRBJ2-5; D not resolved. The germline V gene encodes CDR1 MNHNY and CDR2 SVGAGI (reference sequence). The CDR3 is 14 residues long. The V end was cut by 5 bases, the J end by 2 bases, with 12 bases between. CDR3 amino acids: CASSNRRVQETQYF. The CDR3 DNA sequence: TGTGCCAGCAGTAACCGACGGGTACAAGAGACCCAGTACTTC.

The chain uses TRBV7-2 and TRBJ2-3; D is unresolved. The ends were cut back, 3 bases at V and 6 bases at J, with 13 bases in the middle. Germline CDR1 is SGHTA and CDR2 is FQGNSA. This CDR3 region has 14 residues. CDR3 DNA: TGTGCCAGCAGCTTCTCCAGGCAATATGATACGCAGTATTTT. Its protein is CASSFSRQYDTQYF.

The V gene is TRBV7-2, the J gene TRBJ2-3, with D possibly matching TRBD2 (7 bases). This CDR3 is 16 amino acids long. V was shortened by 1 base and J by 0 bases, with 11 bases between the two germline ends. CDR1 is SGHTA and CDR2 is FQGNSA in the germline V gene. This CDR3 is CASSLEAGASTDTQYF. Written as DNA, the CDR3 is TGTGCCAGCAGCTTAGAGGCGGGGGCTAGCACAGATACGCAGTATTTT.

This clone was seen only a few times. CDR3 sequence reads: CASSTNRGQGGEQFF. CDR3 nucleotides: TGTGCCAGTAGTACGAACAGGGGGCAAGGTGGTGAGCAGTTCTTC. This sequence joins TRBV19 and TRBJ2-1; 9 bases fit TRBD1. With V trimmed by 4 bases and J by 9 bases, 10 bases remained unmatched. Germline CDR1 reads LNHDA; CDR2 reads SQIVND (reference sequence). The CDR3 has 15 amino acids.

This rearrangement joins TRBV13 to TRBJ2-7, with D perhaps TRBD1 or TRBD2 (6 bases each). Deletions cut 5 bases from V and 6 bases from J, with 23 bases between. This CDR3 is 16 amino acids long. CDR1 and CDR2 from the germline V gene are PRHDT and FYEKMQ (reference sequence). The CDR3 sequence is CASSQWGARAAPEQYF. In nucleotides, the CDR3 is TGTGCCAGCAGCCAATGGGGGGCGAGGGCGGCACCCGAGCAGTACTTC.

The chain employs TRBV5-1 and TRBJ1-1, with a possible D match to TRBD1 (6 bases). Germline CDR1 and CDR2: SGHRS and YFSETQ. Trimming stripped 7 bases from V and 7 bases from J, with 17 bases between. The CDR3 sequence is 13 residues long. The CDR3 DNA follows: TGCGCCAGCGGAGGGGGTGACAGAAATGAAGCTTTCTTT. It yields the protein CASGGGDRNEAFF.

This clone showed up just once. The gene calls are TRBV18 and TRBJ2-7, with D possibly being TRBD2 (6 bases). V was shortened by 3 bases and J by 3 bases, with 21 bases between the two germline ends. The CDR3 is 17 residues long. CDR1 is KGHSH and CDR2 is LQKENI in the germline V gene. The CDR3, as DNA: TGTGCCAGCTCACCTACTTTTATCCGGACGGGACTCTACGAGCAGTACTTC. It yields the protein CASSPTFIRTGLYEQYF.

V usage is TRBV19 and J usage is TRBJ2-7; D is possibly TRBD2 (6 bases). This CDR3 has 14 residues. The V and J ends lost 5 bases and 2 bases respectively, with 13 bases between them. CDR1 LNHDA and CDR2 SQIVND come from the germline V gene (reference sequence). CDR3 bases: TGTGCCAGTAGTTCATACGGGGGAACCTACGAGCAGTACTTC. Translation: CASSSYGGTYEQYF.

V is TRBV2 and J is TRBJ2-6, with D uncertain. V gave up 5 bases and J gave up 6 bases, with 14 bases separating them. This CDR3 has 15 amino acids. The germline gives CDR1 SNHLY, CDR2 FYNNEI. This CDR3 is CASSPPTPTANVLTF. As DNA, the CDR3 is TGTGCCAGCAGTCCCCCGACACCTACGGCCAACGTCCTGACTTTC.

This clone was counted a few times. This CDR3 reads CASGKGLGETQYF. The CDR3 DNA follows: TGTGCCAGCGGGAAGGGACTAGGGGAGACCCAGTACTTC. V and J are TRBV2 and TRBJ2-5, with 8 positions matching TRBD2. This CDR3 spans 13 amino acids. The J segment lost 5 bases and the V segment lost 8 bases, leaving 7 bases of the junction unmatched. Germline V lookup: CDR1 SNHLY, CDR2 FYNNEI.

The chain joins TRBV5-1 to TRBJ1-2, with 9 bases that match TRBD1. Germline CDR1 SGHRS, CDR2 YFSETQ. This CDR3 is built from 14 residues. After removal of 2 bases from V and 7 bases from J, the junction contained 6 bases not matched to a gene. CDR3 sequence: CASSLAQGAPGYTF. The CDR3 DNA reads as TGCGCCAGCAGCTTAGCACAGGGGGCGCCTGGCTACACCTTC.

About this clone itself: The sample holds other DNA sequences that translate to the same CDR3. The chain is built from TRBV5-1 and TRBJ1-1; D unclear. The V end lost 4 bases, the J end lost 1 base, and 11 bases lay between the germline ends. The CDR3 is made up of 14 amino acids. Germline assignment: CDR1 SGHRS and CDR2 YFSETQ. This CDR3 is CASSPGPPNTEAFF. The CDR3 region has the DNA TGCGCCAGCAGCCCCGGGCCACCGAACACTGAAGCTTTCTTT.

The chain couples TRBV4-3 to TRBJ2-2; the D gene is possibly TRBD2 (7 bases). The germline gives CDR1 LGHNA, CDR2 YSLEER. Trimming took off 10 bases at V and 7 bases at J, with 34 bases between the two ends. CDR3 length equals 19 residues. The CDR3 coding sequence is TGCGCCACGAGCCAAATCTCTGTAAGGGAGGGGGTGATTGGCGGGGAGCTGTTTTTT. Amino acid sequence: CATSQISVREGVIGGELFF.

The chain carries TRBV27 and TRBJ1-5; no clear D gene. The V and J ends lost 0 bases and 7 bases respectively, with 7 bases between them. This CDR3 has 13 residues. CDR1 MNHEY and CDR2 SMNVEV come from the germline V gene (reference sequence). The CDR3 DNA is TGTGCCAGCAGTTTATCGCCCTGGCAGCCCCAGCATTTT. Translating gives CASSLSPWQPQHF.

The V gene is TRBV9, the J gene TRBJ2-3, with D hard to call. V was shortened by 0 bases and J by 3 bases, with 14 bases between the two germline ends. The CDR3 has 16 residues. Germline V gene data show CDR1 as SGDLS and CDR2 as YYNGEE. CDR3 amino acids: CASSVGLSVATDTQYF. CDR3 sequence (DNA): TGTGCCAGCAGCGTAGGGCTTAGTGTGGCGACAGATACGCAGTATTTT.

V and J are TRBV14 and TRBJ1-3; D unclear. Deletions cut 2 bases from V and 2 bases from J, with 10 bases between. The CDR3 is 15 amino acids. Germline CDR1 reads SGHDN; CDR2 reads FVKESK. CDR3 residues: CASSQRTLAGNTIYF. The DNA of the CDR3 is TGTGCCAGCAGCCAACGGACTCTAGCTGGAAACACCATATATTTT. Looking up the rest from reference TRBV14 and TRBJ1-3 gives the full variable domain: EAGVTQFPSHSVIEKGQTVTLRCDPISGHDNLYWYRRVMGKEIKFLLHFVKESKQDESGMPNNRFLAERTGGTYSTLKVQPAELEDSGVYFCASSQRTLAGNTIYFGEGSWLTVV.

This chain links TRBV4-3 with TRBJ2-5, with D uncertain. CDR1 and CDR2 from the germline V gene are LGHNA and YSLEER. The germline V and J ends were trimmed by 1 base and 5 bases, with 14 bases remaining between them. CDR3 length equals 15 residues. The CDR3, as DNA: TGCGCCAGCAGCCAAGCTAAACAGTACGGGGAGACCCAGTACTTC. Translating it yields CASSQAKQYGETQYF.

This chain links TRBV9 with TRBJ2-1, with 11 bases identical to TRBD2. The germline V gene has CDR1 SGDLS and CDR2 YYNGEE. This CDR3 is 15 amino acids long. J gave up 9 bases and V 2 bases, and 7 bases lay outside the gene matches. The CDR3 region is CASSVLAGGTGEQFF. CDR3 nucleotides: TGTGCCAGCAGCGTGCTAGCGGGAGGTACCGGTGAGCAGTTCTTC.

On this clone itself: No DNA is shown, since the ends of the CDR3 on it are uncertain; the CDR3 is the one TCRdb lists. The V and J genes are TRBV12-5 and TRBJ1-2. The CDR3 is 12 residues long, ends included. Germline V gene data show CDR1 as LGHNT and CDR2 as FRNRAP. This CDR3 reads CASGLVGGGSTF.

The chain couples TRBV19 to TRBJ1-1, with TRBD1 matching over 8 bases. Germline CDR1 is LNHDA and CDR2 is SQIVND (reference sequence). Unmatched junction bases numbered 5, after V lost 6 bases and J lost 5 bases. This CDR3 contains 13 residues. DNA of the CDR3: TGTGCCAGTAGGACAGGGGTTGTGACTGAAGCTTTCTTT. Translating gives CASRTGVVTEAFF.

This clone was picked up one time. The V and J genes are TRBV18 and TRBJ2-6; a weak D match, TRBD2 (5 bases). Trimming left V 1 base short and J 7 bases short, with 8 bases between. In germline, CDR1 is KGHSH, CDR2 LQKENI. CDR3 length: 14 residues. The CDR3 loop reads CASSPQSGANVLTF. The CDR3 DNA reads TGTGCCAGCTCACCACAAAGCGGTGCCAACGTCCTGACTTTC.

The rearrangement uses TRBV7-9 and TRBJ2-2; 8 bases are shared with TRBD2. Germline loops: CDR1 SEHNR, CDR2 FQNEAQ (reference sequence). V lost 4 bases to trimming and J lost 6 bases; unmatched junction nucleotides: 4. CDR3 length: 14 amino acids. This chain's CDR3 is CASSSLAASGELFF. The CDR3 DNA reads TGTGCCAGCAGCTCACTAGCGGCCTCCGGGGAGCTGTTTTTT.